This TCR beta chain appears in the sequencing data of a study of blood T cell repertoires in COVID-19. Background on the study: In each case, the material was cDNA or gDNA derived from T cells, B-cell-depleted T cells, or PBMCs.

Authors' data handling: How many nucleated cells were present was estimated from reference gene primer amplification. Clones were sequenced by immunoSEQ multiplex PCR, and TCRdb holds only the in-frame ones, with some missing. V and J calls and clone size are given by that table; D and trimming were obtained from the DNA. Of around 69,000 clones listed, roughly 76% were seen once; the top ten hold about 20%. V was clipped by 0 bases and J by 5 bases, with 11 bases between them. The CDR3 runs 14 residues. Per the germline V gene, CDR1 is SGHRS and CDR2 is YFSETQ. The source is a woman in her seventies with acute or convalescent COVID-19. The chain has TRBV5-1 and TRBJ1-2; tentative D call: TRBD1 (6 bases). Input material: peripheral blood. The CDR3 protein is CASSLDRVGYGYTF. CDR3 coding DNA: TGCGCCAGCAGCTTGGACAGGGTCGGATATGGCTACACCTTC.